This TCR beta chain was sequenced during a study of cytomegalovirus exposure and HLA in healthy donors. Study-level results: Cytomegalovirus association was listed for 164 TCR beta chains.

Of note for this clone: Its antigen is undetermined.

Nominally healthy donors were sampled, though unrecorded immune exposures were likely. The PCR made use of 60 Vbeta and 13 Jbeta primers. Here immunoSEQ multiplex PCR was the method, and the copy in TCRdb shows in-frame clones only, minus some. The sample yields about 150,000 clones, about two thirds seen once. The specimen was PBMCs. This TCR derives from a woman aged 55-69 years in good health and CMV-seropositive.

CDR3: CASSAYRVSYTF. For the CDR3, the DNA is TGTGCCAGCAGCGCATACAGGGTCAGCTACACCTTC. The chain uses TRBV6-5 and TRBJ1-2; tentative D call: TRBD1 (6 bases). Germline-derived CDR1 and CDR2 are MNHEY and SVGAGI. V dropped 6 bases and J dropped 9 bases, with 14 bases sitting between them. The CDR3 length is 12 residues.